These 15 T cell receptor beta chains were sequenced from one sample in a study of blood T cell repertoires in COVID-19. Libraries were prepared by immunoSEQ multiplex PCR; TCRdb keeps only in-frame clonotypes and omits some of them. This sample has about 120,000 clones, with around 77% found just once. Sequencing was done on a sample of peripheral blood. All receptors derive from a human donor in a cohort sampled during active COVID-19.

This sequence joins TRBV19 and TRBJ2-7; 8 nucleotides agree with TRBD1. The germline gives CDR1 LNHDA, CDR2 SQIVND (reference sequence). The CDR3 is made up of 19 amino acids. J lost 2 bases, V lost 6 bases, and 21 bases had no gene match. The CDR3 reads CASSHPSPFDRGEPYEQYF. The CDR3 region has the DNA TGTGCCAGTAGCCATCCTTCCCCCTTTGACAGGGGAGAGCCCTACGAGCAGTACTTC.

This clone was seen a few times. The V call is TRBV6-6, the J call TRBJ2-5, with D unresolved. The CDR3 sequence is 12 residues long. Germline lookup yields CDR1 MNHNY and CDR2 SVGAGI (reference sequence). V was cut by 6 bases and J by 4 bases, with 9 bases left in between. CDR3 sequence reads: CASSPVGETQYF. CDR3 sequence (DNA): TGTGCCAGCAGCCCAGTTGGAGAGACCCAGTACTTC.

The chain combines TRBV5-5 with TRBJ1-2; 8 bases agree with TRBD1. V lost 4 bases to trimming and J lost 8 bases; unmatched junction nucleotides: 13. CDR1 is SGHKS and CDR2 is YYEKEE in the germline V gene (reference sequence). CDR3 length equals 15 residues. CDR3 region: CASSLWTGQAIGYTF. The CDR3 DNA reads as TGTGCCAGCAGCCTCTGGACAGGGCAAGCAATCGGCTACACCTTC.

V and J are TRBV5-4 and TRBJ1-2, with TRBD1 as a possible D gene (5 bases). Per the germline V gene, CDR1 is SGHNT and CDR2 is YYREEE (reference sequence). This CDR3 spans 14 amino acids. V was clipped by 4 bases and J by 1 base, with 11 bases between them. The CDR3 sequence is CASSPSGNNYGYTF. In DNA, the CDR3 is TGTGCCAGCAGCCCCTCAGGGAATAACTATGGCTACACCTTC.

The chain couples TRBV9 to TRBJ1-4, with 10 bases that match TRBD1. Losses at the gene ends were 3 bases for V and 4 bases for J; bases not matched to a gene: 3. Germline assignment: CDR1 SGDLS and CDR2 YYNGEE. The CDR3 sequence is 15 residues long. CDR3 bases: TGTGCCAGCAGCGAGGGGACAGGGGTTAATGAAAAACTGTTTTTT. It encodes CASSEGTGVNEKLFF. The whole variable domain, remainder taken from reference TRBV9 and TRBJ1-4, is DSGVTQTPKHLITATGQRVTLRCSPRSGDLSVYWYQQSLDQGLQFLIQYYNGEERAKGNILERFSAQQFPDLHSELNLSSLELGDSALYFCASSEGTGVNEKLFFGSGTQLSVL.

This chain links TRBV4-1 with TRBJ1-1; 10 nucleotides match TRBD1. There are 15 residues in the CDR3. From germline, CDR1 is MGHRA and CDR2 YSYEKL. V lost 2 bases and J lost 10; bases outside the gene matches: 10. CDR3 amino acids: CASSQLGLGQGRAFF. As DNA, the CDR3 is TGCGCCAGCAGCCAATTGGGCCTGGGACAGGGGAGAGCTTTCTTT.

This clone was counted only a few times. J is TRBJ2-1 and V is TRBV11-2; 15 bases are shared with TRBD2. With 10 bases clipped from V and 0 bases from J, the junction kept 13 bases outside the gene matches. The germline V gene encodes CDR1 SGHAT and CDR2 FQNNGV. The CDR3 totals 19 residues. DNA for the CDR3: TGTGCCAACCTAACCGGGACTAGCGGGGGGCCGAGCTCCTACAATGAGCAGTTCTTC. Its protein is CANLTGTSGGPSSYNEQFF.

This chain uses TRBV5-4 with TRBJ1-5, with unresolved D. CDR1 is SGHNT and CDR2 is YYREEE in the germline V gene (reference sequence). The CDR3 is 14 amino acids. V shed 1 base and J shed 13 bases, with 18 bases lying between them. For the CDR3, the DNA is TGTGCCAGCAGCTTGAGAGGGTCGGAGCATGAACAGCATTTT. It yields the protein CASSLRGSEHEQHF.

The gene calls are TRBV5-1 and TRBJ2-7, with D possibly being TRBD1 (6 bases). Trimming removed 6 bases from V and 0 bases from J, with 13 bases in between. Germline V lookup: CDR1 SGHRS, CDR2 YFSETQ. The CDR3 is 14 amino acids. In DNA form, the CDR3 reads TGCGCCAGCAAGCGCCGGGACACCTCCTACGAGCAGTACTTC. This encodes CASKRRDTSYEQYF.

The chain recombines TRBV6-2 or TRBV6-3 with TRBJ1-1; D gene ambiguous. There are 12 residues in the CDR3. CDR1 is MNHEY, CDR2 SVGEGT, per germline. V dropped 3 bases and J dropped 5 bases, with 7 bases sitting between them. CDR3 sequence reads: CASSYGETEAFF. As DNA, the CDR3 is TGTGCCAGCAGTTATGGGGAGACTGAAGCTTTCTTT.

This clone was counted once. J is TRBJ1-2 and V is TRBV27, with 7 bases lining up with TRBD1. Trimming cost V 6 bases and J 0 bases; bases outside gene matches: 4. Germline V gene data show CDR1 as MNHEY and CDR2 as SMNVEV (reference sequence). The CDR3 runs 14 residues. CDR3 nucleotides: TGTGCCAGCAGACGGACAGGAGCTAACTATGGCTACACCTTC. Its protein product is CASRRTGANYGYTF.

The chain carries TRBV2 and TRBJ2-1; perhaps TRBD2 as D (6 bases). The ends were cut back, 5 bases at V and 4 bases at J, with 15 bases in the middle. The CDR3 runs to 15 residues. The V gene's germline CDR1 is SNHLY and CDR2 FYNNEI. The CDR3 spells CASSLAGSGYNEQFF. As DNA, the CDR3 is TGTGCCAGCAGTCTGGCGGGGAGTGGGTACAATGAGCAGTTCTTC.

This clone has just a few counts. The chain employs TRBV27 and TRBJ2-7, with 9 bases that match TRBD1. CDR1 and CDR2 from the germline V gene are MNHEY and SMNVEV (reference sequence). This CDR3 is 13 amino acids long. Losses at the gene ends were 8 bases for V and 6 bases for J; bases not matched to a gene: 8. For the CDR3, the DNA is TGTGCCAGCTCCTGGACAGGGGAGGGCGAGCAGTACTTC. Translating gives CASSWTGEGEQYF.

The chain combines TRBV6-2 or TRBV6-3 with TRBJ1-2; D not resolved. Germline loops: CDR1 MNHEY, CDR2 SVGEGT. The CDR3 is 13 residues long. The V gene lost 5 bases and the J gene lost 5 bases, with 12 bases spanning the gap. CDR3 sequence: CASSRTGEYGYTF. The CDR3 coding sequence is TGTGCCAGCAGTCGGACGGGAGAATATGGCTACACCTTC.

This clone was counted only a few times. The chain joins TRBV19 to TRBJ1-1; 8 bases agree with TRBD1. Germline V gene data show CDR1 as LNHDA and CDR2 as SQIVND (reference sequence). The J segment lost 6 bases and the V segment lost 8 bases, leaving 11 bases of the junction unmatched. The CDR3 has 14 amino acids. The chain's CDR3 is CASRPQGANAEAFF. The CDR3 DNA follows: TGTGCCAGTCGTCCTCAGGGGGCTAACGCTGAAGCTTTCTTT.